The 4 T cell receptor beta chains below come from one sample, sequenced in a study of CD8+ T cells in alopecia areata. Extracted RNA was reverse transcribed into cDNA, the sequencing template. The data were produced by immunoSEQ multiplex PCR, yet TCRdb's version contains in-frame clones alone and is incomplete. The data show under 300,000 clones, roughly two thirds seen once. The material sequenced was CD4+ T cells sorted from blood, taken at week 0. The receptors originated from a human donor with alopecia areata.

This chain links TRBV18 with TRBJ2-1, with 12 bases identical to TRBD1. Trimming removed 4 bases from V and 5 bases from J; junction bases left unmatched: 6. CDR1 is KGHSH, CDR2 LQKENI, per germline. The CDR3 has 16 residues. CDR3 in DNA: TGTGCCAGCTCACGGGACAGGGGGCAAGCGGACAATGAGCAGTTCTTC. Its protein is CASSRDRGQADNEQFF. Full variable domain (remainder filled in from reference TRBV18 and TRBJ2-1): NAGVMQNPRHLVRRRGQEARLRCSPMKGHSHVYWYRQLPEEGLKFMVYLQKENIIDESGMPKERFSAEFPKEGPSILRIQQVVRGDSAAYFCASSRDRGQADNEQFFGPGTRLTVL.

Here the CDR3 reads CASSFILAGGIQETQYF. CDR3 nucleotide sequence: TGCGCCAGCAGCTTTATACTAGCGGGGGGAATACAAGAGACCCAGTACTTC. The J gene is TRBJ2-5, the V gene TRBV5-1; 12 nucleotides line up with TRBD2. Trimming took 2 bases from V and 2 from J; bases not matched to a gene: 7. This CDR3 has 17 amino acids. The germline CDR1 and CDR2 sequences are SGHRS and YFSETQ.

Only one count was recorded for this clone. The chain uses TRBV5-6 and TRBJ2-3; D possibly corresponds to TRBD2 (6 bases). Germline CDR1 reads SGHDT; CDR2 reads YYEEEE. Trimming removed 4 bases at V and 5 bases at J, with 8 bases between. CDR3 length: 12 amino acids. CDR3 sequence reads: CASSPGGDTQYF. The CDR3 bases are TGTGCCAGCAGCCCCGGGGGAGATACGCAGTATTTT.

The genes are TRBV6-1 and TRBJ2-3; 7 nucleotides align to TRBD2. The J segment lost 6 bases and the V segment lost 2 bases, leaving 11 bases of the junction unmatched. The CDR3 is 16 residues long. Germline V gives CDR1 MNHNS, CDR2 SASEGT. The CDR3 loop reads CASSERAGFLLDTQYF. Here the CDR3 DNA reads TGTGCCAGCAGTGAAAGAGCGGGGTTTTTATTGGATACGCAGTATTTT.